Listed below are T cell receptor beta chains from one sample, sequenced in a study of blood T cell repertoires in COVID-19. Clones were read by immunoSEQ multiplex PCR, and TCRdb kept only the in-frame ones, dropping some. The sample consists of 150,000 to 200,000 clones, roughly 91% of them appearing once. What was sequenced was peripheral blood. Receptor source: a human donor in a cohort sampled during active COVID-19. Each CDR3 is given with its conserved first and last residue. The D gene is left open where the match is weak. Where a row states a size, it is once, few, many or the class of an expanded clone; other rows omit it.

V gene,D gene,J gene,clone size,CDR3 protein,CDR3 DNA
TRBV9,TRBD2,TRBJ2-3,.,CASSVDEAGRQYF,TGTGCCAGCAGCGTAGATGAAGCGGGGCGGCAGTATTTT
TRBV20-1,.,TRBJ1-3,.,CSARYGNTIYF,TGCAGTGCTAGATATGGAAACACCATATATTTT
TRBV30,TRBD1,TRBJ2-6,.,CAWVDRRSGANVLTF,TGTGCCTGGGTGGACAGGCGCTCTGGGGCCAACGTCCTGACTTTC
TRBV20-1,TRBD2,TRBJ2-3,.,CSASLAGRTDTQYF,TGCAGTGCTAGTCTAGCGGGGCGCACAGATACGCAGTATTTT
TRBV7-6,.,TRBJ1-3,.,CASSLNQGSSGNTIYF,TGTGCCAGCAGCTTAAATCAGGGGAGCTCTGGAAACACCATATATTTT
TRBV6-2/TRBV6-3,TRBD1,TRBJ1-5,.,CASRSRQGTGGGPQHF,TGTGCCAGCCGTTCCAGACAGGGTACCGGGGGGGGGCCCCAGCATTTT
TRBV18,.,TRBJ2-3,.,CASTRSNPRLDTQYF,TGTGCCAGCACCAGATCGAACCCAAGATTGGATACGCAGTATTTT
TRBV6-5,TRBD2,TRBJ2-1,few,CASMRGGNDNEQFF,TGTGCCAGCATGAGGGGAGGGAACGACAATGAGCAGTTCTTC
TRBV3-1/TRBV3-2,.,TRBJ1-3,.,CASSPQTSSGNTIYF,TGTGCCAGCAGTCCGCAGACAAGCTCTGGAAACACCATATATTTT
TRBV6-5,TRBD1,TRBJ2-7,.,CASSYLAGGSYEQYF,TGTGCCAGCAGTTATTTGGCAGGGGGCAGTTACGAGCAGTACTTC
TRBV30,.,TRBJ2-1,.,CAWVLGSEQFF,TGTGCCTGGGTCCTAGGATCTGAGCAGTTCTTC
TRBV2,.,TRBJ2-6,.,CASSLLATISGANVLTF,TGTGCCAGCAGCCTCCTCGCTACTATCTCTGGGGCCAACGTCCTGACTTTC
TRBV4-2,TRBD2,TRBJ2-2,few,CASSQEWGLAGFTGELFF,TGTGCCAGCAGCCAAGAGTGGGGACTAGCGGGATTCACCGGGGAGCTGTTTTTT
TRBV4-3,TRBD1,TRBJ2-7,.,CASSLHYPDRGQYF,TGCGCCAGCAGCCTTCATTACCCGGACAGGGGGCAGTACTTC
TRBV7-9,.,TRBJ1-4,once,CASSLGQINEKLFF,TGTGCCAGCAGCTTAGGGCAGATTAATGAAAAACTGTTTTTT
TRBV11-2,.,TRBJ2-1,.,CASSLIYNEQFF,TGTGCCAGCAGCTTAATTTATAATGAGCAGTTCTTC
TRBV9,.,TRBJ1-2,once,CASSPRARQGEGYTF,TGTGCCAGCAGCCCCCGAGCACGGCAGGGTGAAGGCTACACCTTC
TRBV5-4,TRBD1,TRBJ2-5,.,CASSRVGTERETQYF,TGTGCCAGCAGCCGGGTCGGGACAGAGCGAGAGACCCAGTACTTC
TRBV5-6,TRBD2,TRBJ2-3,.,CASSLGDYPADTQYF,TGTGCCAGCAGCTTGGGGGACTATCCCGCAGATACGCAGTATTTT
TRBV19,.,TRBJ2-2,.,CASSTQGGANTGELFF,TGTGCCAGTAGTACCCAGGGCGGGGCGAACACCGGGGAGCTGTTTTTT
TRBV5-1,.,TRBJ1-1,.,CASSLGGGSSYTEAFF,TGCGCCAGCAGCTTAGGGGGGGGCTCGTCCTACACTGAAGCTTTCTTT
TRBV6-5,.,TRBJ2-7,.,CASSYSSPVSYEQYF,TGTGCCAGCAGTTACTCGTCTCCAGTCTCCTACGAGCAGTACTTC
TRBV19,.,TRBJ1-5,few,CASSMTRWGGGGNQPQHF,TGTGCCAGTAGTATGACCCGATGGGGGGGCGGAGGCAATCAGCCCCAGCATTTT
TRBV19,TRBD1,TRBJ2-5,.,CASSGYLQGANQETQYF,TGTGCCAGTTCCGGCTACCTACAGGGGGCGAACCAAGAGACCCAGTACTTC
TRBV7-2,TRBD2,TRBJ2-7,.,CASSLTAGGLYEQYF,TGTGCCAGCAGCTTAACAGCGGGGGGTCTCTACGAGCAGTACTTC
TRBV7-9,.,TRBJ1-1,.,CASSLEARNTEAFF,TGTGCCAGCAGCCTAGAAGCTAGAAACACTGAAGCTTTCTTT
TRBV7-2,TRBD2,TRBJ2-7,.,CASSLLAGAGEYF,TGTGCCAGCAGCTTACTAGCGGGAGCCGGGGAGTACTTC
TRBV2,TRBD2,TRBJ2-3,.,CASLAVSTDTQYF,TGTGCCAGTCTAGCGGTGAGCACAGATACGCAGTATTTT
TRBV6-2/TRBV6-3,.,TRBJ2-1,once,CASNPPGEGSEQFF,TGTGCCAGCAACCCCCCGGGAGAGGGAAGTGAGCAGTTCTTC
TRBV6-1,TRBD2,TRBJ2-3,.,CASSEGLAATDTQYF,TGTGCCAGCAGTGAAGGACTAGCGGCCACAGATACGCAGTATTTT
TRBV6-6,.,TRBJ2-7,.,CASSRGGAGSYEQYF,TGTGCCAGTTCCAGGGGAGGGGCTGGGTCCTACGAGCAGTACTTC
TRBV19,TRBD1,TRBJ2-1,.,CASSIDGTGSSYNEQFF,TGTGCCAGTAGTATAGACGGGACAGGAAGCTCCTACAATGAGCAGTTCTTC
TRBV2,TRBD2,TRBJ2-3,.,CASSAGLAGPDTQYF,TGTGCCAGCAGCGCTGGACTAGCGGGGCCAGATACGCAGTATTTT
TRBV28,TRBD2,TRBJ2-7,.,CASTPGLVPYEQYF,TGTGCCAGCACTCCGGGACTAGTCCCCTACGAGCAGTACTTC
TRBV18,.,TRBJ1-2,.,CASSPAGGYGYTF,TGTGCCAGCTCACCGGCGGGGGGCTATGGCTACACCTTC
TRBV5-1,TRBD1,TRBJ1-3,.,CASSPGQGLNTIYF,TGCGCCAGCAGCCCTGGACAGGGGCTAAACACCATATATTTT
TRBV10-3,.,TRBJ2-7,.,CAIRNMASYEQYF,TGTGCCATCAGGAATATGGCCTCCTACGAGCAGTACTTC
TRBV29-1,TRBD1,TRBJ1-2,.,CSVRTLTGGGGYGYTF,TGCAGCGTTCGAACGCTAACAGGGGGAGGGGGCTATGGCTACACCTTC
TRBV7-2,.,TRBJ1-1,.,CASSLNWGVNTEAFF,TGTGCCAGCAGCTTGAATTGGGGAGTGAACACTGAAGCTTTCTTT
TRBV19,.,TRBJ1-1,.,CASSVRIMNTEAFF,TGTGCCAGTAGTGTCAGGATCATGAACACTGAAGCTTTCTTT
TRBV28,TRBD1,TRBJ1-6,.,CASSGRDRGYNSPLHF,TGTGCCAGCAGCGGAAGGGACAGGGGTTATAATTCACCCCTCCACTTT
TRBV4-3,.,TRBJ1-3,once,CASSQDGHHSGNTIYF,TGCGCCAGCAGCCAAGATGGACATCACTCTGGAAACACCATATATTTT
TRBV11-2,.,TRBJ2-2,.,CASSTGLNTGELFF,TGTGCCAGCAGCACAGGGCTGAACACCGGGGAGCTGTTTTTT
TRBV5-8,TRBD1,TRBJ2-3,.,CASSFPGTGETDTQYF,TGTGCCAGCAGCTTTCCCGGGACAGGGGAGACAGATACGCAGTATTTT
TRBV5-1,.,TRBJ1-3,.,CASSLIQGGGNTIYF,TGCGCCAGCAGCTTGATCCAGGGTGGCGGAAACACCATATATTTT
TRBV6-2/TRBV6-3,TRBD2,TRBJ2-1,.,CASSLAGGPGEQFF,TGTGCCAGCAGCTTAGCGGGGGGGCCGGGTGAGCAGTTCTTC
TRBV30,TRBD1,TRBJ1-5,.,CAWRSTGANEPQHF,TGTGCCTGGAGGTCTACAGGGGCTAATGAGCCCCAGCATTTT
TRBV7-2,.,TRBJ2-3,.,CASSPGTAHQYF,TGTGCCAGCAGCCCCGGGACTGCTCATCAGTATTTT
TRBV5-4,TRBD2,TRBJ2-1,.,CASSLKAGLNEQFF,TGTGCCAGCAGCTTAAAAGCGGGGTTAAATGAGCAGTTCTTC
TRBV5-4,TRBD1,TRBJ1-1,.,CASRPDRGQAFF,TGTGCCAGCAGGCCGGACAGGGGGCAAGCTTTCTTT
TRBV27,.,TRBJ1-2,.,CASSLMQGKAENHYGYTF,TGTGCCAGCAGTTTAATGCAGGGGAAGGCGGAAAATCATTATGGCTACACCTTC
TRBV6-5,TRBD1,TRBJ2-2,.,CASSYLQGAGELFF,TGTGCCAGCAGTTACTTACAGGGGGCCGGGGAGCTGTTTTTT
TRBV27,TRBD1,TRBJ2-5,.,CASSRDRQETQYF,TGTGCCAGCAGCCGGGACAGACAAGAGACCCAGTACTTC
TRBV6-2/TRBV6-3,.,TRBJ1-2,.,CASSYPQGGYTF,TGTGCCAGCAGTTACCCACAGGGTGGCTACACCTTC
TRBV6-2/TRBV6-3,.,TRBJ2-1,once,CASSPLRSSSYNEQFF,TGTGCCAGCAGTCCCCTTCGGAGTAGCTCCTACAATGAGCAGTTCTTC